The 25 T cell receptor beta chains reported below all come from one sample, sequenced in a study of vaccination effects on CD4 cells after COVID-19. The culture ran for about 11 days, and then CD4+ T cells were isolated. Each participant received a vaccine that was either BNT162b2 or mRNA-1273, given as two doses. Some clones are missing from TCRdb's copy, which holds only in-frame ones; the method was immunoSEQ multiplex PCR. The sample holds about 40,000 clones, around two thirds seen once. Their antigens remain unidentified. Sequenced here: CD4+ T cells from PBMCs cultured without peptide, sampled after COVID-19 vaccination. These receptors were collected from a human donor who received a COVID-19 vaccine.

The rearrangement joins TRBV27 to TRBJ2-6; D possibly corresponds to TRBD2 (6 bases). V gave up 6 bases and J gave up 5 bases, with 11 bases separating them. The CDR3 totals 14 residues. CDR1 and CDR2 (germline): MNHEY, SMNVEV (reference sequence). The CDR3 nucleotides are TGTGCCAGCAGCCTCGGAGGGTGGGCCAACGTCCTGACTTTC. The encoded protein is CASSLGGWANVLTF.

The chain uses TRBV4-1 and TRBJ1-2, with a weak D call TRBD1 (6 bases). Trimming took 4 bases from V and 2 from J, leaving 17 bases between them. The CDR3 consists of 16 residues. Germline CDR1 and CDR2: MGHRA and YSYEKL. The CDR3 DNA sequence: TGCGCCAGCAGCCTAAGACCGACAGGAATAAACTATGGCTACACCTTC. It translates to CASSLRPTGINYGYTF.

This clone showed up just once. CDR3 amino acids: CSAGGNYGYTF. As DNA, the CDR3 is TGCAGTGCTGGGGGGAACTATGGCTACACCTTC. This chain links TRBV20-1 with TRBJ1-2, with D tentatively TRBD1 (5 bases). This CDR3 region has 11 residues. Trimming stripped 5 bases from V and 2 bases from J, with 6 bases between. Germline assignment: CDR1 DFQATT and CDR2 SNEGSKA (reference sequence).

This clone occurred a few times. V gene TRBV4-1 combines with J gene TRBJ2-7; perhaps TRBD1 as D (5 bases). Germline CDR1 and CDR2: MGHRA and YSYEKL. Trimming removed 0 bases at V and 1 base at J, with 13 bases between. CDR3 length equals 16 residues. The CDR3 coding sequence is TGCGCCAGCAGCCAAGATAAGTGGCGGACATCCTACGAGCAGTACTTC. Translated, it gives CASSQDKWRTSYEQYF.

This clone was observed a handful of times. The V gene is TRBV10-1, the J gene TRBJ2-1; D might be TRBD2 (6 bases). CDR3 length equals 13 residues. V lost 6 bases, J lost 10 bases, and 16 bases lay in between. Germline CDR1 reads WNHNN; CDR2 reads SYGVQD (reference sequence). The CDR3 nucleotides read TGCGCCAGCAGCGGGACTGTCCTTGGGGAGCAGTTCTTC. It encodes CASSGTVLGEQFF.

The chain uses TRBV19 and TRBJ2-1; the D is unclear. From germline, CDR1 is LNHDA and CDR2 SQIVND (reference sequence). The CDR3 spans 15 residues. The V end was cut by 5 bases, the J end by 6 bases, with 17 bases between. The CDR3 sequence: CASSDPLRRGNEQFF. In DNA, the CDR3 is TGTGCCAGTAGTGACCCCCTGAGAAGAGGCAATGAGCAGTTCTTC.

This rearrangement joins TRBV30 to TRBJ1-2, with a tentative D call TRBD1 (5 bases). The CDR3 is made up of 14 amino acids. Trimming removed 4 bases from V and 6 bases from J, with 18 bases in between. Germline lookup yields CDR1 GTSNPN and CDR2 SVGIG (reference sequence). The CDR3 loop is CAWISRRVWNGYTF. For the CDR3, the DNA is TGTGCCTGGATAAGCCGCAGGGTTTGGAATGGCTACACCTTC.

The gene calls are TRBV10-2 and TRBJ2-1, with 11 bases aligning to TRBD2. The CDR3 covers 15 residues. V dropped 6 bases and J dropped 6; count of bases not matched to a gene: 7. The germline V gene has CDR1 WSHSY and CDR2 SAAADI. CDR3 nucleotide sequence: TGCGCCAGCAGGCCACTAGCGGGAGTAATCAATGAGCAGTTCTTC. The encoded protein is CASRPLAGVINEQFF.

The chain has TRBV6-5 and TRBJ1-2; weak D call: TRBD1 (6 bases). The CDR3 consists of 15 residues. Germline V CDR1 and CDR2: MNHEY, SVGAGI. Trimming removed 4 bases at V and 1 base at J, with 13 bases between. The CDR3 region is CASSLRRTDNYGYTF. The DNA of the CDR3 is TGTGCCAGCAGTTTACGACGGACAGATAACTATGGCTACACCTTC.

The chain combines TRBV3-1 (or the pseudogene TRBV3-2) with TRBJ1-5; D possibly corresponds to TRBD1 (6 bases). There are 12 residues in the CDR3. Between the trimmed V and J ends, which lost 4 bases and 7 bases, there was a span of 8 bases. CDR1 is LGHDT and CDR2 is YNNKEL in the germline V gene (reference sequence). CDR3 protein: CASSLQGQPQHF. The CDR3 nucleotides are TGTGCCAGCAGCCTACAGGGCCAGCCCCAGCATTTT.

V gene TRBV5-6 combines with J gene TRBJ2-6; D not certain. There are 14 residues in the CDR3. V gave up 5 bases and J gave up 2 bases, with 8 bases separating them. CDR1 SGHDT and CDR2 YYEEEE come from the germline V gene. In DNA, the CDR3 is TGTGCCAGCAGTGTCTTTGCTGGGGCCAACGTCCTGACTTTC. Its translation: CASSVFAGANVLTF.

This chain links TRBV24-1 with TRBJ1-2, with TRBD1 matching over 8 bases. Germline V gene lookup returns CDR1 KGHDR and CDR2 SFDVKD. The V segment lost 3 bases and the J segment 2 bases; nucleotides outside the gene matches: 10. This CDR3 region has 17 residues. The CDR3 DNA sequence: TGTGCCACCAGTGATAGCGGGGACAGGAGGGAAAACTATGGCTACACCTTC. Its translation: CATSDSGDRRENYGYTF.

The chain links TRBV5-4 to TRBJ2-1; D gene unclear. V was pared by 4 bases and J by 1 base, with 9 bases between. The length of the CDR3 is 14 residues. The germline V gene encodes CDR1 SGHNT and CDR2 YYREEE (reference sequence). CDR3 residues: CASSLTGSYNEQFF. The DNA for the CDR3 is TGTGCCAGCAGCCTAACTGGTTCCTACAATGAGCAGTTCTTC.

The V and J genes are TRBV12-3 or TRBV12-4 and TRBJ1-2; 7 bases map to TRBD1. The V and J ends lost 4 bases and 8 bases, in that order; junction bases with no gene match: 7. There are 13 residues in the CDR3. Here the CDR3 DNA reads TGTGCCAGCAGTTCCGGACAGGCGGGAGGCTACACCTTC. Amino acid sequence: CASSSGQAGGYTF.

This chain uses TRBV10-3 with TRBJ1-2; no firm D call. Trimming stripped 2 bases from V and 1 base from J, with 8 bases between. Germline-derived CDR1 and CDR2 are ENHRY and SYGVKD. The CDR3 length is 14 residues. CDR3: CAISENADNYGYTF. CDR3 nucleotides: TGTGCCATCAGTGAGAACGCAGATAACTATGGCTACACCTTC.

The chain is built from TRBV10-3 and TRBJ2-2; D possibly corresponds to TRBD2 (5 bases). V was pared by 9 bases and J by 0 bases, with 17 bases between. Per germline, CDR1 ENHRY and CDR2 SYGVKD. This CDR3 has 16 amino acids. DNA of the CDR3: TGTGCCATAGATTATAGCGCTACGACGAACACCGGGGAGCTGTTTTTT. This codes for CAIDYSATTNTGELFF.

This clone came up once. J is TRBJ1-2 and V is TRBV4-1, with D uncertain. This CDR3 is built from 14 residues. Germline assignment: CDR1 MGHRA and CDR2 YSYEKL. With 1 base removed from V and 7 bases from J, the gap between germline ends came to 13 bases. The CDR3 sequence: CASSQGTGRLGYTF. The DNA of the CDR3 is TGCGCCAGCAGCCAAGGGACCGGTCGTCTTGGCTACACCTTC.

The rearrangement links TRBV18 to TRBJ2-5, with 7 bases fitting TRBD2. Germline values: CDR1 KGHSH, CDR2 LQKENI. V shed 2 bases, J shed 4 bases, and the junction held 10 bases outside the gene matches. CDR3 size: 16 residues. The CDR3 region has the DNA TGTGCCAGCTCACCAACGGGCCCCGGGGGGTTAGAGACCCAGTACTTC. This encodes CASSPTGPGGLETQYF.

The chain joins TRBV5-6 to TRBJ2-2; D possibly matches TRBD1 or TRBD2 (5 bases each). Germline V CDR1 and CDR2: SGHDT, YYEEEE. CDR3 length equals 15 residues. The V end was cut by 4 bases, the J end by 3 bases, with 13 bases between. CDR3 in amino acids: CASSIRDRYTGELFF. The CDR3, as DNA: TGTGCCAGCAGCATCCGGGACCGATACACCGGGGAGCTGTTTTTT.

The CDR3 loop is CASSDQETQYF. The CDR3 DNA reads as TGTGCCAGCTCAGACCAAGAGACCCAGTACTTC. The chain has TRBV18 and TRBJ2-5; D uncertain. The V end was cut by 5 bases, the J end by 0 bases, with 1 base between. The CDR3 totals 11 residues. CDR1 is KGHSH, CDR2 LQKENI, per germline.

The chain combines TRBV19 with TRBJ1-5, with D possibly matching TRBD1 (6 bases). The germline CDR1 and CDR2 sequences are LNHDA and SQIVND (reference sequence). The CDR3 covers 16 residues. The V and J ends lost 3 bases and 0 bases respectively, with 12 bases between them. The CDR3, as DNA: TGTGCCAGTAGTATCGGGACACAAGATAGCAATCAGCCCCAGCATTTT. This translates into CASSIGTQDSNQPQHF.

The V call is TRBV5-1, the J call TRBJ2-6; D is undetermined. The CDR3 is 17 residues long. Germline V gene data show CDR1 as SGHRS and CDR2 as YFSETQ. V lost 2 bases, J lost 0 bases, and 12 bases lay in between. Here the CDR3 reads CASSLSGTSSGANVLTF. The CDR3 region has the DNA TGCGCCAGCAGCTTATCGGGCACGAGCTCTGGGGCCAACGTCCTGACTTTC.

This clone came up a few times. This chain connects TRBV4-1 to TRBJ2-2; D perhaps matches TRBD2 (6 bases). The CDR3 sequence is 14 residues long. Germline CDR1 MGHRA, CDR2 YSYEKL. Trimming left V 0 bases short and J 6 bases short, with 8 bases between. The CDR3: CASSQEGGAGELFF. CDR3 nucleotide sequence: TGCGCCAGCAGCCAAGAGGGGGGAGCCGGGGAGCTGTTTTTT.

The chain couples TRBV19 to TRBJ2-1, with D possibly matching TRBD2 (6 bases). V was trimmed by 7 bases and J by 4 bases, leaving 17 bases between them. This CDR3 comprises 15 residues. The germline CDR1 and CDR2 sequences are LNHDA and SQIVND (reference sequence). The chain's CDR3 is CASKGGAQLYNEQFF. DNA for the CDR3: TGTGCCAGTAAAGGAGGGGCTCAGCTATACAATGAGCAGTTCTTC.

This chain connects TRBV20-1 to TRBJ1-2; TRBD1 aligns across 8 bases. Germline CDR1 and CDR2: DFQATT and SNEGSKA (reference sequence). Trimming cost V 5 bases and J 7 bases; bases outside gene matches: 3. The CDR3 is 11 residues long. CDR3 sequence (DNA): TGCAGTGCTTACGACAGGGGTGGCTACACCTTC. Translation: CSAYDRGGYTF.